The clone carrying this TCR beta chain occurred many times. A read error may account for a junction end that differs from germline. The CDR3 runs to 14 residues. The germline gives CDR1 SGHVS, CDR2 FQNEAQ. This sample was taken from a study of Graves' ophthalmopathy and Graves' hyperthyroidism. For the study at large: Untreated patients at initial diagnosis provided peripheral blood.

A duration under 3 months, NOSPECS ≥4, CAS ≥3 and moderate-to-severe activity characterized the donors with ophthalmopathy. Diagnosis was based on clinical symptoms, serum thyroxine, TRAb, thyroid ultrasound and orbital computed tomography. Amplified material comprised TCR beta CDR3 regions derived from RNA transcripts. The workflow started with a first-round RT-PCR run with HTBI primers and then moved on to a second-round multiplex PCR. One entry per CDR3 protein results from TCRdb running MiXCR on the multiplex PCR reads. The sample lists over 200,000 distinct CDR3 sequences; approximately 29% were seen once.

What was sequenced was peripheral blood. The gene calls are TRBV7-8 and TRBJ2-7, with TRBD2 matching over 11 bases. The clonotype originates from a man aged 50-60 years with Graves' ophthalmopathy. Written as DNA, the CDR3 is TGTGCCAGCAGCGTAGCGGGAGGGCCCTACGAGCAGTACTTC. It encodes CASSVAGGPYEQYF. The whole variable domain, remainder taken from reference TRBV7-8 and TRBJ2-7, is GAGVSQSPRYKVAKRGQDVALRCDPISGHVSLFWYQQALGQGPEFLTYFQNEAQLDKSGLPSDRFFAERPEGSVSTLKIQRTQQEDSAVYLCASSVAGGPYEQYFGPGTRLTVT.